Listed here are 26 T cell receptor beta chains from one sample, sequenced in a study of shared clonotypes between healthy human individuals. This table comes from immunoSEQ multiplex PCR, and its TCRdb copy is limited to in-frame clones, with some not included. The data contain about 1 million clones, about 76% of them singletons. Sequences were obtained from memory CD4+ T cells sorted from blood. The subset here: CD45RA-negative fraction. All receptors come from a young man in good health.

A single count supports this clone. The DNA for the CDR3 is TGCGCCAGCAGCTTGGCACCTACTAGCGGGAGTGGGGAGCAGTACTTC. Its translation: CASSLAPTSGSGEQYF. The chain carries TRBV5-1 and TRBJ2-7, with TRBD2 identical over 11 bases. The germline CDR1 and CDR2 sequences are SGHRS and YFSETQ. Trimming at V came to 0 bases and at J to 7 bases, leaving 9 bases not matched to a gene. The CDR3 consists of 16 residues. The variable domain in full, with the rest retrieved from reference TRBV5-1 and TRBJ2-7, is KAGVTQTPRYLIKTRGQQVTLSCSPISGHRSVSWYQQTPGQGLQFLFEYFSETQRNKGNFPGRFSGRQFSNSRSEMNVSTLELGDSALYLCASSLAPTSGSGEQYFGPGTRLTVT.

The J gene is TRBJ2-3, the V gene TRBV7-9; 7 bases line up with TRBD2. The trim removed 6 bases at V and 1 base at J, leaving 10 bases unmatched. The V gene's germline CDR1 is SEHNR and CDR2 FQNEAQ (reference sequence). The CDR3 contains 16 residues. The CDR3 region is CASSGGGGGGTDTQYF. CDR3 nucleotides: TGTGCCAGCAGTGGCGGTGGGGGAGGGGGCACAGATACGCAGTATTTT.

This sequence joins TRBV28 and TRBJ1-4, with 9 bases identical to TRBD1. CDR1 MDHEN and CDR2 SYDVKM come from the germline V gene. The CDR3 runs 14 residues. Trimming removed 4 bases from V and 8 bases from J; junction bases left unmatched: 5. The CDR3 sequence is CASSSPGTGEKLFF. In DNA form, the CDR3 reads TGTGCCAGCAGTTCACCCGGGACAGGGGAAAAACTGTTTTTT.

The V and J genes are TRBV6-1 and TRBJ2-7; 8 bases line up with TRBD2. This CDR3 is 14 amino acids long. Germline V CDR1 and CDR2: MNHNS, SASEGT. Trimming at V came to 7 bases and at J to 0 bases, leaving 5 bases not matched to a gene. The CDR3 protein is CASKKRGNSYEQYF. The CDR3 region has the DNA TGTGCCAGCAAAAAGCGGGGGAACTCCTACGAGCAGTACTTC.

This clone came up once. This chain links TRBV6-1 with TRBJ2-2; D tentatively fits TRBD1 or TRBD2 (5 bases each). The length of the CDR3 is 14 residues. In germline, CDR1 is MNHNS, CDR2 SASEGT. V dropped 8 bases and J dropped 7 bases, with 17 bases sitting between them. This CDR3 is CASGGTYFYGELFF. CDR3 nucleotides: TGTGCCAGCGGTGGGACCTACTTTTACGGGGAGCTGTTTTTT.

The rearrangement joins TRBV2 to TRBJ1-2; 8 bases match TRBD1. This CDR3 spans 12 amino acids. CDR1 SNHLY and CDR2 FYNNEI come from the germline V gene. J gave up 6 bases and V 6 bases, and 3 bases lay outside the gene matches. In nucleotides, the CDR3 is TGTGCCAGCAGGGCAGGGGGCGATGGCTACACCTTC. This codes for CASRAGGDGYTF.

This clone was seen a single time. The CDR3 DNA reads TGCGCCAGCAGCCAAACCCCCATCGTCTCCGAGCAGTACTTC. It is translated as CASSQTPIVSEQYF. This chain connects TRBV4-1 to TRBJ2-7; no reliable D call. V was shortened by 2 bases and J by 6 bases, with 14 bases between the two germline ends. Germline lookup yields CDR1 MGHRA and CDR2 YSYEKL. The CDR3 length is 14 residues.

The sample holds a few counts of this clone. V and J are TRBV5-4 and TRBJ1-1; D is undetermined. CDR1 is SGHNT and CDR2 is YYREEE in the germline V gene (reference sequence). The CDR3 loop spans 14 amino acids. V was pared by 4 bases and J by 0 bases, with 10 bases between. CDR3 region: CASSPGLLNTEAFF. As DNA, the CDR3 is TGTGCCAGCAGCCCAGGACTGTTGAACACTGAAGCTTTCTTT. Variable domain in full (rest from reference TRBV5-4 and TRBJ1-1): ETGVTQSPTHLIKTRGQQVTLRCSSQSGHNTVSWYQQALGQGPQFIFQYYREEENGRGNFPPRFSGLQFPNYSSELNVNALELDDSALYLCASSPGLLNTEAFFGQGTRLTVV.

V gene TRBV5-8 combines with J gene TRBJ1-4, with D unresolved. V was trimmed by 1 base and J by 1 base, leaving 8 bases between them. The CDR3 totals 15 residues. The germline CDR1 and CDR2 sequences are SGHTS and YDEGEE. The CDR3 coding sequence is TGTGCCAGCAGCTTGCGTCGTGGAACTAATGAAAAACTGTTTTTT. This codes for CASSLRRGTNEKLFF.

The V and J genes are TRBV4-3 and TRBJ1-5; 8 bases fit TRBD1. Germline V gene data show CDR1 as LGHNA and CDR2 as YSLEER. J gave up 6 bases and V 6 bases, and 10 bases lay outside the gene matches. The CDR3 extends over 15 amino acids. CDR3 loop: CASSASGGASQPQHF. DNA of the CDR3: TGCGCCAGCAGTGCGTCAGGGGGCGCGAGTCAGCCCCAGCATTTT.

This clone has ten or more counts. The genes are TRBV6-5 and TRBJ2-2, with D perhaps TRBD1 (6 bases). Germline V CDR1 and CDR2: MNHEY, SVGAGI. This CDR3 region has 12 residues. V lost 6 bases, J lost 8 bases, and 10 bases lay in between. CDR3 region: CASRFDRGELFF. Here the CDR3 DNA reads TGTGCCAGCAGATTCGACAGGGGGGAGCTGTTTTTT.

This clone has more than one count but fewer than ten. Other DNA sequences from this sample encode an identical CDR3 as well. The V call is TRBV19, the J call TRBJ1-1; 7 nucleotides match TRBD1. The CDR3 is made up of 11 amino acids. The germline gives CDR1 LNHDA, CDR2 SQIVND (reference sequence). Trimming removed 5 bases from V and 8 bases from J; junction bases left unmatched: 2. CDR3 sequence reads: CASSRTGEAFF. CDR3 nucleotide sequence: TGTGCCAGTAGTCGGACAGGAGAAGCTTTCTTT.

The chain has TRBV6-5 and TRBJ2-4; perhaps TRBD2 as D (5 bases). Trimming took 0 bases from V and 5 from J, leaving 8 bases between them. The germline V gene encodes CDR1 MNHEY and CDR2 SVGAGI. CDR3 length equals 14 residues. CDR3 region: CASSYSRAENIQYF. Written as DNA, the CDR3 is TGTGCCAGCAGTTACTCGAGAGCGGAAAACATTCAGTACTTC.

J is TRBJ1-4 and V is TRBV7-9; D gene unclear. Germline-derived CDR1 and CDR2 are SEHNR and FQNEAQ (reference sequence). Trimming shortened V by 4 bases and J by 1 base, and 7 bases separated the two germline ends. The CDR3 is 14 residues long. CDR3 sequence: CASSSAITNEKLFF. The CDR3 DNA sequence: TGTGCCAGCAGCTCCGCCATAACTAATGAAAAACTGTTTTTT.

The chain recombines TRBV4-1 with TRBJ1-5, with 7 bases lining up with TRBD1. Germline V gene sequence: CDR1 MGHRA, CDR2 YSYEKL. The CDR3 has 12 amino acids. V was clipped by 6 bases and J by 7 bases; unmatched bases: 3. The CDR3 sequence: CASRQGNQPQHF. The CDR3 bases are TGCGCCAGCAGACAGGGGAACCAGCCCCAGCATTTT.

Worth noting for this clone: This sample also contains other DNA sequences that code for the same CDR3. The J gene is TRBJ2-7, the V gene TRBV19; TRBD2 might be the D (6 bases). Trimming removed 3 bases at V and 0 bases at J, with 9 bases between. The V gene's germline CDR1 is LNHDA and CDR2 SQIVND (reference sequence). The CDR3 covers 14 residues. The CDR3 sequence is CASSIGGSSYEQYF. CDR3 sequence (DNA): TGTGCCAGTAGTATTGGAGGGAGCTCCTACGAGCAGTACTTC.

Points on this clone: Compared with germline, one end of the junction differs, possibly owing to a read error. This sequence joins TRBV2 and TRBJ1-6, with D hard to call. There are 15 residues in the CDR3. CDR1 is SNHLY and CDR2 is FYNNEI in the germline V gene. The CDR3 is CASREESSYNSPLHF. CDR3 DNA sequence: TGTGCCAGCAGGGAAGAAAGCTCCTATAATTCACCCCTCCACTTT.

The chain recombines TRBV16 with TRBJ2-2; 8 nucleotides align to TRBD2. Looked up from germline, CDR1 is KGHSY and CDR2 is FQNENV. The CDR3 length is 14 residues. The V segment lost 2 bases and the J segment 7 bases; nucleotides outside the gene matches: 3. CDR3 DNA: TGTGCCAGCAGCCAAGGACTAGCTAGCGGGGAGCTGTTTTTT. This gives the protein CASSQGLASGELFF.

V is TRBV19 and J is TRBJ1-5; 8 nucleotides agree with TRBD1. Germline V gene lookup returns CDR1 LNHDA and CDR2 SQIVND (reference sequence). J lost 4 bases, V lost 6 bases, and 5 bases had no gene match. The CDR3 spans 14 residues. The CDR3 DNA is TGTGCCAGTAGCCATGACAGGGGAAATCAGCCCCAGCATTTT. It encodes CASSHDRGNQPQHF.

This clone was observed a handful of times. The chain combines TRBV6-5 with TRBJ1-1; no clear D. Trimming cost V 0 bases and J 0 bases, with 11 bases left between them. This CDR3 spans 16 amino acids. Germline V gene data show CDR1 as MNHEY and CDR2 as SVGAGI. CDR3 amino acids: CASSYSHPGMNTEAFF. The CDR3 DNA reads as TGTGCCAGCAGTTACTCTCATCCGGGGATGAACACTGAAGCTTTCTTT.

As regards this clone: Other nucleotide sequences in the sample specify the same CDR3. The rearrangement links TRBV5-1 to TRBJ1-5; D not certain. CDR1 is SGHRS, CDR2 YFSETQ, per germline. This CDR3 is built from 15 residues. V was pared by 1 base and J by 1 base, with 9 bases between. CDR3 in DNA: TGCGCCAGCAGCTTGTCAGATCCAAGCAATCAGCCCCAGCATTTT. This translates into CASSLSDPSNQPQHF.

The rearrangement uses TRBV15 and TRBJ2-1; 8 nucleotides line up with TRBD2. Trimming removed 4 bases from V and 3 bases from J; junction bases left unmatched: 2. The CDR3 runs 14 residues. Germline-derived CDR1 and CDR2 are LNHNV and YYDKDF (reference sequence). CDR3 coding DNA: TGTGCCACCAGCACGGGAGGGCGCTACAATGAGCAGTTCTTC. Protein: CATSTGGRYNEQFF.

This clone was counted a few times. The J gene is TRBJ1-2, the V gene TRBV28; D not certain. The CDR3 is 14 residues long. V was cut by 2 bases and J by 4 bases, with 11 bases left in between. Germline V gives CDR1 MDHEN, CDR2 SYDVKM. In DNA, the CDR3 is TGTGCCAGCAGTTTAGATACAGTCTCCTATGGCTACACCTTC. It encodes CASSLDTVSYGYTF.

V gene TRBV7-9 combines with J gene TRBJ1-1; no clear D gene. The length of the CDR3 is 15 residues. Per the germline V gene, CDR1 is SEHNR and CDR2 is FQNEAQ (reference sequence). V gave up 2 bases and J gave up 0 bases, with 10 bases separating them. The chain's CDR3 is CASSLWLDMNTEAFF. The CDR3 DNA is TGTGCCAGCAGCTTATGGCTTGACATGAACACTGAAGCTTTCTTT.

Points on this clone: Other DNA sequences within the sample encode an identical CDR3. The chain carries TRBV6-5 and TRBJ1-6, with D unresolved. Germline V lookup: CDR1 MNHEY, CDR2 SVGAGI. Trimming took 0 bases from V and 5 from J, leaving 5 bases between them. The CDR3 loop spans 14 amino acids. The CDR3 nucleotides read TGTGCCAGCAGTTACTCTGGCGATAATTCACCCCTCCACTTT. Encoded protein: CASSYSGDNSPLHF.

As DNA, the CDR3 is TGTGCCAGCACCAACGGGGGGGCATACGGCTACACCTTC. Its protein product is CASTNGGAYGYTF. The chain links TRBV6-5 to TRBJ1-2, with TRBD1 as a possible D gene (6 bases). Trimming removed 7 bases at V and 8 bases at J, with 17 bases between. The germline gives CDR1 MNHEY, CDR2 SVGAGI. There are 13 residues in the CDR3.